A selection of T cell receptor beta chains follows, all from one sample in a study of blood T cell repertoires in COVID-19. TCRdb's table, derived via immunoSEQ multiplex PCR, lists solely in-frame clones and lacks some. This sample has hundreds of thousands of clones, with around nine tenths found just once. The sequenced material came from peripheral blood. The receptors come from a man between 60 and 75 years old with COVID-19, enrolled during active disease. The conserved cysteine and the conserved F or W are not part of the CDR3 here. D genes are given only for firm matches.

D gene: NA; V gene: TRBV1; CDR3 protein: TSSPYLTSGDHFSKNIQY
D gene: NA; V gene: TRBV5-5; CDR3 protein: ASSHYRGGSYEQY
D gene: NA; V gene: TRBV4-1; CDR3 protein: ASSHLNLGGTNTEAF
D gene: NA; V gene: TRBV11-2; CDR3 protein: ASSSTLLRRGWDEQF
D gene: TRBD1; V gene: TRBV9; CDR3 protein: ASSVGQGNYGYT
D gene: TRBD1; V gene: TRBV6-5; CDR3 protein: ASRSGTGIRDEQF
D gene: NA; V gene: TRBV7-2; CDR3 protein: ASSLGRNNNSPLH
D gene: NA; V gene: TRBV4-2; CDR3 protein: ASSQDRGLLTDTQY
D gene: TRBD2; V gene: TRBV9; CDR3 protein: ASSATSGLYNEQF
D gene: TRBD1; V gene: TRBV28; CDR3 protein: ASSSPGQGSYEQY
D gene: NA; V gene: TRBV28; CDR3 protein: ASSFRGNLRYEQY
D gene: NA; V gene: TRBV9; CDR3 protein: ASSVTPGGDEQY
D gene: TRBD1; V gene: TRBV29-1; CDR3 protein: SVRQGTEVLETQY
D gene: TRBD1; V gene: TRBV30; CDR3 protein: AWMRQGNTDTQY
D gene: NA; V gene: TRBV10-3; CDR3 protein: AISDGGANTEAF
D gene: NA; V gene: TRBV2; CDR3 protein: ASSSGGSMSEQY
D gene: NA; V gene: TRBV7-2; CDR3 protein: ASSSVAQGTEQY
D gene: TRBD2; V gene: TRBV24-1; CDR3 protein: ATSDRLAGGPSTDTQY
D gene: TRBD2; V gene: TRBV5-4; CDR3 protein: ASSLGQGLRNEQF
D gene: NA; V gene: TRBV9; CDR3 protein: ASSPRVTGELF
D gene: NA; V gene: TRBV11-3; CDR3 protein: ASSSGLNEQF
D gene: TRBD2; V gene: TRBV3-1/TRBV3-2; CDR3 protein: ASSLRRELRYEQY
D gene: NA; V gene: TRBV21-1; CDR3 protein: ASSSSPAKYGYT
D gene: TRBD1; V gene: TRBV18; CDR3 protein: ASSPEQGVNTEAF
D gene: TRBD2; V gene: TRBV4-3; CDR3 protein: ASSLGLEEGTQY
D gene: NA; V gene: TRBV15; CDR3 protein: ATSRDPGTQAYT
D gene: NA; V gene: TRBV6-4; CDR3 protein: ASAEDSNQPQH
D gene: NA; V gene: TRBV5-1; CDR3 protein: ASSPDSVTQPQH
D gene: TRBD2; V gene: TRBV28; CDR3 protein: ASVEPSGYTDTQY
D gene: TRBD1; V gene: TRBV5-1; CDR3 protein: ASSLDRGQNTEAF
D gene: NA; V gene: TRBV18; CDR3 protein: ASSYRQTRNTGELF
D gene: TRBD2; V gene: TRBV5-4; CDR3 protein: ASSLAGGGLSYEQY
D gene: NA; V gene: TRBV5-1; CDR3 protein: ASSTSSGDTQY
D gene: TRBD2; V gene: TRBV6-5; CDR3 protein: ASSRTSGPPLEQY
D gene: NA; V gene: TRBV18; CDR3 protein: ASSPTRQDYT
D gene: TRBD1; V gene: TRBV28; CDR3 protein: ATGKTGVSYEQY
D gene: NA; V gene: TRBV14; CDR3 protein: ASSQEMGVSGSLH
D gene: NA; V gene: TRBV21-1; CDR3 protein: ASSKRYGTKRDNSPLH
D gene: NA; V gene: TRBV11-2; CDR3 protein: ASSLDPRLKANTGELF
D gene: TRBD1; V gene: TRBV7-9; CDR3 protein: ASSAGQGYGYT
D gene: TRBD2; V gene: TRBV11-2; CDR3 protein: ASSLVGTSVWQF
D gene: TRBD1; V gene: TRBV5-1; CDR3 protein: ASSSEDRGRRYGYT
D gene: NA; V gene: TRBV19; CDR3 protein: ASSILMGGDYGYT
D gene: TRBD2; V gene: TRBV4-1; CDR3 protein: ASSQSIAGYNEQF
D gene: NA; V gene: TRBV4-1; CDR3 protein: ASSQDRVSYNEQF
D gene: NA; V gene: TRBV7-2; CDR3 protein: ASSLVSGEQY
D gene: TRBD1; V gene: TRBV7-6; CDR3 protein: ASSTGTGSHNEQF
D gene: TRBD2; V gene: TRBV14; CDR3 protein: ASSQVSSGRTYEQY
D gene: TRBD2; V gene: TRBV25-1; CDR3 protein: ASSEYGTSIPDTQY
D gene: NA; V gene: TRBV11-2; CDR3 protein: ASSSSRPGAF
D gene: NA; V gene: TRBV18; CDR3 protein: ASSPSPGVVLGYT
D gene: NA; V gene: TRBV24-1; CDR3 protein: ATSDLQVPDLEQY
D gene: NA; V gene: TRBV28; CDR3 protein: ASTSAGVVANYGYT
D gene: TRBD1; V gene: TRBV12-3/TRBV12-4; CDR3 protein: ASNSWTGYEQY
D gene: NA; V gene: TRBV5-1; CDR3 protein: ASSLPPGAEQY